This T cell receptor (beta chain) is drawn from a study of OX40 agonist ivuxolimab in advanced cancers. Overall study findings and caveats: The 0.1-3.0 mg/kg partial responders had among the lowest clonal expansion.

Turning to this clone: Its cognate antigen is unknown. The DNA is left out, because the CDR3 cannot be placed on it with certainty; the CDR3 is given as TCRdb lists it.

CDR1 is MNHEY and CDR2 is SVGAGI in the germline V gene. The CDR3 length equals 14 residues, ends included. Repertoires were generated with immunoSEQ multiplex PCR, while TCRdb's copy carries only in-frame clones and drops some. The repertoire holds 35,000 to 55,000 clones, with approximately 88% as singletons. The specimen comprised CD4+ or CD8+ T cells sorted from blood, sampled in a trial of the OX40 agonist ivuxolimab. The chain has TRBV6-5 and TRBJ1-1. The sequence derives from an adult with an advanced solid tumor such as melanoma, head and neck, liver or kidney cancer. The CDR3 sequence is CASSTSGTNTEAFF.